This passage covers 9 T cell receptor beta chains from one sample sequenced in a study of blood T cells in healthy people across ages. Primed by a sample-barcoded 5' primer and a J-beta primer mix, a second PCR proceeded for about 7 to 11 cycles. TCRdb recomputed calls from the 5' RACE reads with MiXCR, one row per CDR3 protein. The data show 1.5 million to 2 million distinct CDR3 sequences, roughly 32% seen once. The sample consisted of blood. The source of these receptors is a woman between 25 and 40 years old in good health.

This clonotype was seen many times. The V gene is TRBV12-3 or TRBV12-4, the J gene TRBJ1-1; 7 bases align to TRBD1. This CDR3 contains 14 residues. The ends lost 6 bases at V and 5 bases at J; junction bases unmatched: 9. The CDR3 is CASRPPATGTEAFF. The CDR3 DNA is TGTGCCAGCAGGCCACCCGCGACAGGGACTGAAGCTTTCTTT.

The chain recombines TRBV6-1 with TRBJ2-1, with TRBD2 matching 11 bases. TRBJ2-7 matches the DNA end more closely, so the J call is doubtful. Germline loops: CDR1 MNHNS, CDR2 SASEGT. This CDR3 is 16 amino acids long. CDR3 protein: CASRVTSGGSYNEQYF. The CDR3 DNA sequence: TGTGCCAGCAGGGTAACTAGCGGGGGCTCCTACAATGAGCAGTACTTC.

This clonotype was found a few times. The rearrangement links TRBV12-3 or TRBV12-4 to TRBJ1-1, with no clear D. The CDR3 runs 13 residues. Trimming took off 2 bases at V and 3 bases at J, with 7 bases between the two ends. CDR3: CASSLSTYTEAFF. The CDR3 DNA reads TGTGCCAGCAGTTTATCAACCTACACTGAAGCTTTCTTT.

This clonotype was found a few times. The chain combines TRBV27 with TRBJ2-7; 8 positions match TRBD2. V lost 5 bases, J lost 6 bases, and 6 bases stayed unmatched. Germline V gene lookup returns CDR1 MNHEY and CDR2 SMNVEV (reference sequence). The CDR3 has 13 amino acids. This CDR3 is CASSPGGTGEQYF. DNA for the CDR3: TGTGCCAGCAGTCCGGGGGGGACGGGCGAGCAGTACTTC.

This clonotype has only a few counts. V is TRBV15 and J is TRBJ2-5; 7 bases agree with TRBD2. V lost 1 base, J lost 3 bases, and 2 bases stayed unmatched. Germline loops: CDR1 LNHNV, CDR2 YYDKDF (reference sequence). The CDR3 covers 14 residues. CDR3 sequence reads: CATSRGLAEETQYF. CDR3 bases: TGTGCCACCAGCAGAGGACTAGCTGAAGAGACCCAGTACTTC.

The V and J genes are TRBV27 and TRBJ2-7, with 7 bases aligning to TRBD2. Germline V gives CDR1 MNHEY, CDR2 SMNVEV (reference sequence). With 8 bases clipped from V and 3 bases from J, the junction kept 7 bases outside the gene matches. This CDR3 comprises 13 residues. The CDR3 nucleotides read TGTGCCAGCGCCCGCGGGGGTAACTACGAGCAGTACTTC. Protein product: CASARGGNYEQYF.

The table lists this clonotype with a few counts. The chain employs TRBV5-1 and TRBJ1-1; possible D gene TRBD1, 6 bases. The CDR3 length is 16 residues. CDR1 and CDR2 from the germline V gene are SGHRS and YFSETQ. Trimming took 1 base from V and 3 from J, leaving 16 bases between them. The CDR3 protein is CASSLSGDRGDTEAFF. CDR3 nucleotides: TGCGCCAGCAGCTTGTCAGGGGACCGAGGAGACACTGAAGCTTTCTTT.

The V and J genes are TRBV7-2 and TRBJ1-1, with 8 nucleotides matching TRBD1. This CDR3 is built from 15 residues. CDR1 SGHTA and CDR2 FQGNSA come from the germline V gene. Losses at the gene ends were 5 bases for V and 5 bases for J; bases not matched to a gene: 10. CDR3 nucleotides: TGTGCCAGCAGCCAACGACAGGGGCTGGGGACTGAAGCTTTCTTT. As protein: CASSQRQGLGTEAFF.

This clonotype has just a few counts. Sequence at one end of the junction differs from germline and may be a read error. In nucleotides, the CDR3 is TGTGCCTGCAGTTTACGGGTTACGGGTACAGATACGCAGTATTTT. Translation: CACSLRVTGTDTQYF. This rearrangement joins TRBV6-1 to TRBJ2-3; D ambiguous. The germline CDR1 and CDR2 sequences are MNHNS and SASEGT. This CDR3 comprises 15 residues.